The 25 T cell receptor beta chains reported below all come from one sample, sequenced in a study of cytomegalovirus exposure and HLA in healthy donors. The PCR used 60 Vbeta and 13 Jbeta primers. Repertoires were generated with immunoSEQ multiplex PCR, while TCRdb's copy carries only in-frame clones and drops some. Of 72,000 or so clones in the sample, 55% to 70% were seen once. Sequencing used PBMCs. The receptors here all came from a woman in her 50s in good health and CMV-seronegative.

This clone qualifies as medium-sized. The genes are TRBV5-1 and TRBJ1-3; tentative D call: TRBD1 (6 bases). The CDR3 consists of 14 residues. The germline V gene encodes CDR1 SGHRS and CDR2 YFSETQ. V lost 0 bases to trimming and J lost 3 bases, with 7 bases between them. The CDR3 sequence is CASSLDRVGNTIYF. DNA of the CDR3: TGCGCCAGCAGCTTGGACAGGGTTGGAAACACCATATATTTT.

The chain recombines TRBV28 with TRBJ2-1, with D perhaps matching TRBD2 (5 bases). V was cut by 3 bases and J by 2 bases, with 14 bases left in between. The CDR3 consists of 16 residues. The germline V gene encodes CDR1 MDHEN and CDR2 SYDVKM. The CDR3 reads CASSFISGPTYNEQFF. In DNA form, the CDR3 reads TGTGCCAGCAGTTTCATCAGCGGACCTACCTACAATGAGCAGTTCTTC.

This clone was seen a single time. This specimen includes other DNA sequences encoding the same CDR3. The gene calls are TRBV4-3 and TRBJ2-7; 9 bases fit TRBD2. J gave up 1 base and V 4 bases, and 5 bases lay outside the gene matches. The CDR3 extends over 15 amino acids. CDR1 is LGHNA, CDR2 YSLEER, per germline. This chain's CDR3 is CASSPLAGDSYEQYF. CDR3 bases: TGCGCCAGCAGCCCCTTAGCGGGAGATTCCTACGAGCAGTACTTC.

V gene TRBV7-8 combines with J gene TRBJ1-2, with TRBD1 as a possible D gene (6 bases). V lost 5 bases, J lost 3 bases, and 13 bases lay in between. Per germline, CDR1 SGHVS and CDR2 FQNEAQ. The CDR3 is made up of 14 amino acids. The CDR3 nucleotides read TGTGCCAGCAGCCAAGGACAGAGGGACTATGGCTACACCTTC. This translates into CASSQGQRDYGYTF.

The chain couples TRBV5-4 to TRBJ2-1; D is unclear. Between the trimmed V and J ends, which lost 4 bases and 6 bases, there was a span of 8 bases. Germline-derived CDR1 and CDR2 are SGHNT and YYREEE (reference sequence). This CDR3 has 12 amino acids. The CDR3 here is CASSPRINEQFF. CDR3 in DNA: TGTGCCAGCAGCCCGCGAATCAATGAGCAGTTCTTC.

This clone was seen a single time. This chain connects TRBV14 to TRBJ1-2; 7 bases are shared with TRBD1. CDR3 length: 14 residues. Germline CDR1 is SGHDN and CDR2 is FVKESK. The ends lost 2 bases at V and 4 bases at J; junction bases unmatched: 4. DNA of the CDR3: TGTGCCAGCAGCCAAACCGGGACAGTCTATGGCTACACCTTC. Amino acids: CASSQTGTVYGYTF.

This clone was picked up a small number of times. In DNA form, the CDR3 reads TGTGCCAGCAGTTTAAGTACAGCGGGAGAGGGCGAGCAGTACTTC. Amino acid sequence: CASSLSTAGEGEQYF. V usage is TRBV28 and J usage is TRBJ2-7, with 8 bases fitting TRBD2. The CDR3 has 15 amino acids. In germline, CDR1 is MDHEN, CDR2 SYDVKM. J was trimmed by 6 bases and V by 2 bases; bases with no gene match: 9.

V is TRBV5-6 and J is TRBJ1-2; 10 bases fit TRBD1. V dropped 5 bases and J dropped 7; count of bases not matched to a gene: 14. This CDR3 spans 16 amino acids. Germline lookup yields CDR1 SGHDT and CDR2 YYEEEE. Written as DNA, the CDR3 is TGTGCCAGCAGACAGACAGGGGGCGAAGGCATAGGTGGCTACACCTTC. Protein: CASRQTGGEGIGGYTF. Combining the CDR3 with reference TRBV5-6 and TRBJ1-2 gives the whole variable domain DAGVTQSPTHLIKTRGQQVTLRCSPKSGHDTVSWYQQALGQGPQFIFQYYEEEERQRGNFPDRFSGHQFPNYSSELNVNALLLGDSALYLCASRQTGGEGIGGYTFGSGTRLTVV.

This chain uses TRBV13 with TRBJ2-1, with 11 bases lining up with TRBD2. CDR3 length equals 15 residues. Germline V gene lookup returns CDR1 PRHDT and CDR2 FYEKMQ (reference sequence). V shed 3 bases, J shed 2 bases, and the junction held 0 bases outside the gene matches. Here the CDR3 reads CASSFSGRAYNEQFF. DNA for the CDR3: TGTGCCAGCAGCTTTAGCGGGAGGGCCTACAATGAGCAGTTCTTC.

The V call is TRBV7-2, the J call TRBJ2-2; possible D gene TRBD2, 6 bases. Trimming stripped 8 bases from V and 5 bases from J, with 15 bases between. This CDR3 is 14 amino acids long. The germline V gene encodes CDR1 SGHTA and CDR2 FQGNSA. CDR3 region: CASVPRGLTGELFF. In DNA, the CDR3 is TGTGCCAGCGTACCCCGGGGGTTAACCGGGGAGCTGTTTTTT.

Concerning this clone: At one end the junction does not follow the germline gene, possibly because of a read error. V usage is TRBV28 and J usage is TRBJ1-5; D is uncertain. The CDR3 has 12 residues. CDR1 and CDR2 (germline): MDHEN, SYDVKM. The CDR3: CASSNSNQPQHF. In DNA form, the CDR3 reads TGTGCCAGCAGTAATAGCAATCAACCCCAGCATTTT.

CDR3 in amino acids: CASMESGQETQYF. The CDR3 DNA is TGCGCCAGCATGGAAAGCGGACAAGAGACCCAGTACTTC. The chain joins TRBV5-1 to TRBJ2-5; a weak D match, TRBD2 (5 bases). CDR3 length: 13 amino acids. V was pared by 6 bases and J by 2 bases, with 11 bases between. Germline lookup yields CDR1 SGHRS and CDR2 YFSETQ.

This sequence joins TRBV7-8 and TRBJ1-2; no clear D gene. V was cut by 6 bases and J by 8 bases, with 16 bases left in between. The CDR3 runs 13 residues. Germline V gene lookup returns CDR1 SGHVS and CDR2 FQNEAQ. CDR3: CASSLRLMEGYTF. The CDR3 DNA follows: TGTGCCAGCAGTTTAAGACTGATGGAGGGCTACACCTTC. The full variable domain, rest sourced from reference TRBV7-8 and TRBJ1-2, is GAGVSQSPRYKVAKRGQDVALRCDPISGHVSLFWYQQALGQGPEFLTYFQNEAQLDKSGLPSDRFFAERPEGSVSTLKIQRTQQEDSAVYLCASSLRLMEGYTFGSGTRLTVV.

The V call is TRBV7-3, the J call TRBJ1-5, with 9 bases matching TRBD1. The CDR3 length is 15 residues. With V trimmed by 2 bases and J by 4 bases, 3 bases remained unmatched. CDR1 SGHTA and CDR2 FQGTGA come from the germline V gene. The CDR3 DNA sequence: TGTGCCAGCAGCTTACCGACAGGGGGGAATCAGCCCCAGCATTTT. Translated: CASSLPTGGNQPQHF.

The chain recombines TRBV5-1 with TRBJ1-3; maybe TRBD1 (6 bases). Trimming removed 3 bases at V and 6 bases at J, with 13 bases between. In germline, CDR1 is SGHRS, CDR2 YFSETQ. The CDR3 runs to 14 residues. The CDR3 loop is CASSSSTGTNTIYF. CDR3 sequence (DNA): TGCGCCAGCAGCTCTTCCACAGGGACAAACACCATATATTTT.

This clone appeared once. The DNA for the CDR3 is TGTGCCAGCAGCCCCAGCGGTCAAGAGACCCAGTACTTC. Encoded protein: CASSPSGQETQYF. This chain uses TRBV13 with TRBJ2-5; maybe TRBD2 (5 bases). Germline V lookup: CDR1 PRHDT, CDR2 FYEKMQ (reference sequence). The CDR3 spans 13 residues. Trimming left V 5 bases short and J 2 bases short, with 9 bases between.

V gene TRBV28 combines with J gene TRBJ2-5; D possibly corresponds to TRBD1 (6 bases). Trimming removed 3 bases from V and 2 bases from J, with 13 bases in between. CDR3 size: 15 residues. Germline V gene data show CDR1 as MDHEN and CDR2 as SYDVKM. The DNA of the CDR3 is TGTGCCAGCAGTTTCCCCTTTGGACAGCAAGAGACCCAGTACTTC. It codes for CASSFPFGQQETQYF.

The chain uses TRBV5-4 and TRBJ2-2; perhaps TRBD2 as D (5 bases). CDR3 length: 15 amino acids. Germline V gives CDR1 SGHNT, CDR2 YYREEE (reference sequence). Trimming removed 1 base from V and 5 bases from J, with 12 bases in between. The DNA of the CDR3 is TGTGCCAGCAGCTTGTCCCGTTCGGGGACCGGGGAGCTGTTTTTT. It yields the protein CASSLSRSGTGELFF.

V gene TRBV19 combines with J gene TRBJ1-5, with D tentatively TRBD1 (5 bases). The length of the CDR3 is 15 residues. Trimming took off 2 bases at V and 2 bases at J, with 10 bases between the two ends. The germline V gene encodes CDR1 LNHDA and CDR2 SQIVND (reference sequence). CDR3 nucleotides: TGTGCCAGTAGTATATCCGGGGGTGGCAATCAGCCCCAGCATTTT. Translation: CASSISGGGNQPQHF. Looking up the rest from reference TRBV19 and TRBJ1-5 gives the full variable domain: DGGITQSPKYLFRKEGQNVTLSCEQNLNHDAMYWYRQDPGQGLRLIYYSQIVNDFQKGDIAEGYSVSREKKESFPLTVTSAQKNPTAFYLCASSISGGGNQPQHFGDGTRLSIL.

The chain couples TRBV19 to TRBJ2-5; D may be TRBD2 (6 bases). The germline V and J ends were trimmed by 3 bases and 5 bases, with 10 bases remaining between them. CDR3 length: 13 residues. Germline V gene data show CDR1 as LNHDA and CDR2 as SQIVND (reference sequence). CDR3 region: CASSMEGLETQYF. The CDR3 DNA reads as TGTGCCAGTAGTATGGAGGGTTTGGAGACCCAGTACTTC. The full variable domain, rest sourced from reference TRBV19 and TRBJ2-5, is DGGITQSPKYLFRKEGQNVTLSCEQNLNHDAMYWYRQDPGQGLRLIYYSQIVNDFQKGDIAEGYSVSREKKESFPLTVTSAQKNPTAFYLCASSMEGLETQYFGPGTRLLVL.

This clone was found a few times. This chain uses TRBV27 with TRBJ2-3; the match to TRBD1 covers 7 bases. CDR1 MNHEY and CDR2 SMNVEV come from the germline V gene (reference sequence). This CDR3 spans 16 amino acids. The trim removed 5 bases at V and 4 bases at J, leaving 12 bases unmatched. The CDR3 is CASSPAAVGGADTQYF. CDR3 nucleotide sequence: TGTGCCAGCAGTCCCGCGGCGGTAGGGGGCGCAGATACGCAGTATTTT.

The chain recombines TRBV14 with TRBJ2-2, with 7 bases aligning to TRBD2. CDR1 is SGHDN, CDR2 FVKESK, per germline. The CDR3 consists of 14 residues. V was pared by 4 bases and J by 5 bases, with 4 bases of the junction left unmatched. The CDR3 DNA reads TGTGCCAGCAGCCGCTCACTAGCGACCGGGGAGCTGTTTTTT. This sequence encodes CASSRSLATGELFF.

This clone has a single count. This chain joins TRBV27 and TRBJ2-5, with D possibly being TRBD1 (6 bases). This CDR3 contains 17 residues. With 0 bases removed from V and 0 bases from J, the gap between germline ends came to 14 bases. Germline V gene lookup returns CDR1 MNHEY and CDR2 SMNVEV (reference sequence). CDR3 amino acids: CASSLSGDIMYQETQYF. The CDR3 bases are TGTGCCAGCAGTTTATCTGGGGACATAATGTACCAAGAGACCCAGTACTTC.

V gene TRBV15 combines with J gene TRBJ1-5, with D uncertain. CDR1 and CDR2 from the germline V gene are LNHNV and YYDKDF (reference sequence). The length of the CDR3 is 17 residues. The V end lost 3 bases, the J end lost 6 bases, and 21 bases lay between the germline ends. This CDR3 is CATSSDRLAGFLQPQHF. CDR3 bases: TGTGCCACCAGCAGTGATCGACTCGCGGGTTTCCTTCAGCCCCAGCATTTT.

V usage is TRBV18 and J usage is TRBJ2-5; D perhaps matches TRBD2 (8 bases). V lost 8 bases and J 4 bases, leaving 14 bases between the germline ends. Germline-derived CDR1 and CDR2 are KGHSH and LQKENI. There are 13 residues in the CDR3. In DNA form, the CDR3 reads TGTGCCAGCAGCGGGAGACAGGGAGAGACCCAGTACTTC. It codes for CASSGRQGETQYF.